This T cell receptor beta chain was sequenced in a study of T-cell memory formation after mild COVID-19. The CDR3 runs to 15 residues. Germline CDR1 LGHNA, CDR2 YNFKEQ. This clonotype was seen at least ten times. Antigen specificity is unknown. One end of the junction fails to match germline, which may point to a read error. TCRdb re-analysed the 5' RACE reads in MiXCR, keeping a single row per CDR3 protein. The repertoire consists of under 300,000 distinct CDR3 sequences, with around 10% occurring once and the leading ten covering 22%. Study-wide results and limits: Contracting CD4+ clones were located mainly in CM and EM, and CD8+ clones in EMRA.

Sequencing was carried out using PBMCs or a T cell subset sorted from them (not recorded which). The gene calls are TRBV4-2 and TRBJ1-6, with D uncertain. The clonotype comes from a man aged 18 to 35 who had mild COVID-19 (a few samples of this study predate the infection). Cell type and time point are not known. The CDR3 DNA follows: TGTGCCAGCAGCCAAGGGAGCCTGAGGGCCACGGGTCTGCAATTT. This translates into CASSQGSLRATGLQF.